This is a list of T cell receptor beta chains from one sample in a study of cytomegalovirus exposure and HLA in healthy donors. This table comes from immunoSEQ multiplex PCR, and its TCRdb copy is limited to in-frame clones, with some not included. This table holds around 120,000 clones, approximately 80% found once. The source material was PBMCs. These TCRs come from a woman aged 40-49 years in good health and CMV-seropositive. The CDR3 runs from the conserved cysteine through the conserved F or W. A D gene is named only where the DNA matches it firmly. A clone size is listed for some rows: how often the clone was seen (once, few, many), or a class if it is expanded.

j_call d_call v_call clone_size cdr3_aa cdr3_nt
TRBJ2-7 - TRBV7-2 - CASSLLTYEQYF TGTGCCAGCAGCCTACTAACCTACGAGCAGTACTTC
TRBJ1-1 TRBD1 TRBV7-9 - CASSPGQGSNTEAFF TGTGCCAGCAGTCCTGGACAGGGATCGAACACTGAAGCTTTCTTT
TRBJ2-5 - TRBV7-9 - CASSLAAEETQYF TGTGCCAGCAGCTTAGCGGCAGAAGAGACCCAGTACTTC
TRBJ2-5 TRBD2 TRBV19 - CASSSGGRGFETQYF TGTGCCAGTAGTTCAGGTGGGAGGGGTTTCGAGACCCAGTACTTC
TRBJ1-1 - TRBV20-1 few CSAGRQAFF TGCAGTGCTGGGCGCCAAGCTTTCTTT
TRBJ2-7 - TRBV7-2 once CASSSYGPGRQYF TGTGCCAGCAGCTCCTACGGTCCCGGTCGGCAGTACTTC
TRBJ2-7 - TRBV7-2 - CASSSFLGQADSYEQYF TGTGCCAGCAGCTCCTTCCTGGGGCAGGCGGACTCCTACGAGCAGTACTTC
TRBJ2-2 TRBD1 TRBV9 - CASSVGGTGTGELFF TGTGCCAGCAGCGTAGGGGGGACAGGCACCGGGGAGCTGTTTTTT
TRBJ1-1 - TRBV30 few CAWSVGHMNTEAFF TGTGCCTGGAGTGTCGGACATATGAACACTGAAGCTTTCTTT
TRBJ1-6 - TRBV2 - CASRAGESYNSPLHF TGTGCCAGCAGGGCGGGGGAGTCCTATAATTCACCCCTCCACTTT
TRBJ1-6 - TRBV6-5 - CASSYVGARNSPLHF TGTGCCAGCAGTTACGTGGGGGCAAGAAATTCACCCCTCCACTTT
TRBJ1-2 - TRBV21-1 - CASSIGGDSNYGYTF TGTGCCAGCAGCATCGGGGGAGACAGTAACTATGGCTACACCTTC
TRBJ2-7 TRBD2 TRBV7-9 - CASSARRSSGIEQYF TGTGCCAGCAGCGCCCGGCGGTCTAGCGGGATAGAGCAGTACTTC
TRBJ1-6 - TRBV6-5 - CASSYYRSSYNSPLHF TGTGCCAGCAGTTACTACAGGAGCTCCTATAATTCACCCCTCCACTTT
TRBJ2-5 - TRBV6-1 - CASSPKETQYF TGTGCCAGCAGTCCTAAAGAGACCCAGTACTTC
TRBJ2-7 TRBD2 TRBV7-2 - CASSPRGTSDYEQYF TGTGCCAGCAGCCCCCGAGGGACTAGCGACTACGAGCAGTACTTC
TRBJ1-6 - TRBV6-5 - CASSVVQGNSPLHF TGTGCCAGCAGCGTGGTGCAGGGGAACTCACCCCTCCACTTT
TRBJ1-4 TRBD1 TRBV2 few CASQGTVKEKLFF TGTGCCAGCCAGGGGACAGTGAAGGAAAAACTGTTTTTT
TRBJ2-5 TRBD1 TRBV9 - CASSKSGTASQETQYF TGTGCCAGCAGCAAATCTGGGACAGCTTCTCAAGAGACCCAGTACTTC
TRBJ2-2 TRBD1 TRBV5-1 - CASYQDRPNTGELFF TGCGCCAGCTACCAGGACAGGCCGAACACCGGGGAGCTGTTTTTT
TRBJ2-3 TRBD2 TRBV7-7 - CASSLYPSGRGDTQYF TGTGCTAGCAGCTTATATCCTAGCGGGAGAGGAGATACGCAGTATTTT
TRBJ1-4 - TRBV4-3 - CASSPRPQGWTNEKLFF TGCGCCAGCAGCCCCCGACCCCAGGGTTGGACTAATGAAAAACTGTTTTTT